One sample yielded the 20 T cell receptor beta chains listed below, sequenced in a study of STAT5B mutations in CD4+ large granular lymphocyte leukemia. Clones were read by immunoSEQ multiplex PCR, and TCRdb kept only the in-frame ones, dropping some. Of fewer than 45,000 clones detected, around 80% appear once; the ten largest clones hold less than 0.6%. Input material: CD4+ T cells from blood buffy coats. Receptors originate from a human donor in good health.

The V and J genes are TRBV6-1 and TRBJ1-5, with D possibly TRBD1 on 5 matching bases. This CDR3 comprises 15 residues. Trimming cost V 2 bases and J 4 bases, with 12 bases left between them. Per germline, CDR1 MNHNS and CDR2 SASEGT. This CDR3 reads CASSERQQANQPQHF. The CDR3 DNA follows: TGTGCCAGCAGTGAAAGACAGCAAGCGAATCAGCCCCAGCATTTT.

The V gene is TRBV19, the J gene TRBJ2-3; 11 bases fit TRBD1. The germline V gene encodes CDR1 LNHDA and CDR2 SQIVND (reference sequence). The CDR3 sequence is 15 residues long. J lost 5 bases, V lost 6 bases, and 7 bases had no gene match. The CDR3 nucleotides are TGTGCCAGTAGATCCCCGGGACAGGGGGGAGATACGCAGTATTTT. Its translation is CASRSPGQGGDTQYF.

The chain links TRBV7-2 to TRBJ2-1; D perhaps matches TRBD2 (6 bases). Germline assignment: CDR1 SGHTA and CDR2 FQGNSA. Trimming stripped 7 bases from V and 6 bases from J, with 13 bases between. The CDR3 covers 13 residues. As DNA, the CDR3 is TGTGCCAGCACCACTATAGCGGTCAATGAGCAGTTCTTC. As protein: CASTTIAVNEQFF.

This chain joins TRBV2 and TRBJ2-5; possible D gene TRBD1, 6 bases. Trimming shortened V by 8 bases and J by 0 bases, and 16 bases separated the two germline ends. The CDR3 sequence is 15 residues long. CDR1 is SNHLY, CDR2 FYNNEI, per germline. CDR3 DNA: TGTGCCAGCGCTATCGGGGCAGGGGACCAAGAGACCCAGTACTTC. Translation gives CASAIGAGDQETQYF.

The J gene is TRBJ2-1, the V gene TRBV7-8; D remains unclear. Looked up from germline, CDR1 is SGHVS and CDR2 is FQNEAQ. This CDR3 is 16 amino acids long. Trimming stripped 3 bases from V and 3 bases from J, with 15 bases between. Written as DNA, the CDR3 is TGTGCCAGCAGCTTCGGTCTTGGGCGCCGCTACAATGAGCAGTTCTTC. Its protein product is CASSFGLGRRYNEQFF.

This clone was seen more than once but under ten times. The chain has TRBV6-5 and TRBJ1-5; the match to TRBD1 covers 8 bases. V lost 0 bases and J lost 3; bases outside the gene matches: 1. This CDR3 is 15 amino acids long. The germline V gene has CDR1 MNHEY and CDR2 SVGAGI. The CDR3 here is CASSYSGQDNQPQHF. The CDR3, as DNA: TGTGCCAGCAGTTACTCGGGACAGGACAATCAGCCCCAGCATTTT.

The chain recombines TRBV19 with TRBJ2-5; D remains ambiguous. Germline-derived CDR1 and CDR2 are LNHDA and SQIVND (reference sequence). Trimming took off 6 bases at V and 3 bases at J, with 11 bases between the two ends. The length of the CDR3 is 13 residues. This CDR3 reads CASRPWTEETQYF. CDR3 bases: TGTGCCAGTAGACCCTGGACGGAAGAGACCCAGTACTTC.

The chain combines TRBV6-6 with TRBJ2-5; no clear D. The germline V and J ends were trimmed by 2 bases and 7 bases, with 17 bases remaining between them. This CDR3 is built from 15 residues. CDR1 is MNHNY, CDR2 SVGAGI, per germline (reference sequence). The CDR3 sequence is CASSYEGNRAGTQYF. The CDR3 DNA sequence: TGTGCCAGCAGTTACGAAGGGAACAGAGCCGGGACCCAGTACTTC.

The chain is built from TRBV29-1 and TRBJ2-5; 8 bases fit TRBD2. CDR1 is SQVTM, CDR2 ANQGSEA, per germline. The CDR3 is 12 amino acids. V trimming: 4 bases; J trimming: 2 bases; junction bases outside the gene matches: 0. CDR3 protein: CSVGGGQETQYF. DNA of the CDR3: TGCAGCGTTGGCGGGGGGCAAGAGACCCAGTACTTC.

The gene calls are TRBV6-5 and TRBJ2-7; the match to TRBD2 covers 8 bases. Germline loops: CDR1 MNHEY, CDR2 SVGAGI. The CDR3 has 14 residues. V was clipped by 8 bases and J by 0 bases; unmatched bases: 6. In nucleotides, the CDR3 is TGTGCCAGCGCACCTGGGACTAGCTCCTACGAGCAGTACTTC. Translation gives CASAPGTSSYEQYF.

The V and J genes are TRBV18 and TRBJ2-1; tentatively, D is TRBD1 (6 bases). Germline assignment: CDR1 KGHSH and CDR2 LQKENI. The V gene lost 3 bases and the J gene lost 16 bases, with 16 bases spanning the gap. The CDR3 covers 12 residues. The CDR3 bases are TGTGCCAGCTCACCGCCGGGACAAGCAATTTTCTTC. Translated: CASSPPGQAIFF.

V gene TRBV6-6 combines with J gene TRBJ2-7, with TRBD1 matching 7 bases. Trimming took 4 bases from V and 0 from J; bases not matched to a gene: 6. CDR3 length equals 15 residues. CDR1 is MNHNY, CDR2 SVGAGI, per germline (reference sequence). Here the CDR3 reads CASSSGQVSSYEQYF. In DNA, the CDR3 is TGTGCCAGCAGTTCCGGACAGGTTAGCTCCTACGAGCAGTACTTC.

The chain couples TRBV23-1 to TRBJ1-5, with TRBD1 as a possible D gene (5 bases). TRBV23-1 counts as an open reading frame of uncertain function. V lost 4 bases to trimming and J lost 2 bases, with 9 bases between them. CDR3 length: 14 residues. The CDR3 reads CASSPRQRNQPQHF. CDR3 sequence (DNA): TGCGCCAGCAGTCCGCGACAGCGCAATCAGCCCCAGCATTTT.

The J gene is TRBJ1-2, the V gene TRBV4-1; TRBD1 might be the D (6 bases). V shed 6 bases and J shed 4 bases, with 18 bases lying between them. The length of the CDR3 is 15 residues. Germline CDR1 and CDR2: MGHRA and YSYEKL. The CDR3 is CASSQPGAPSYGYTF. The CDR3 DNA follows: TGCGCCAGCAGTCAGCCGGGGGCCCCTAGCTATGGCTACACCTTC.

The chain combines TRBV7-2 with TRBJ1-5; D unclear. This CDR3 is 15 amino acids long. Germline V gene data show CDR1 as SGHTA and CDR2 as FQGNSA. Trimming cost V 4 bases and J 1 base, with 11 bases left between them. CDR3 nucleotides: TGTGCCAGCAGCTCCCAATCGGAAAGCAATCAGCCCCAGCATTTT. This encodes CASSSQSESNQPQHF.

CDR3 loop: CASKGTGASEQFF. The CDR3 DNA follows: TGTGCCAGCAAGGGGACGGGGGCGAGTGAGCAGTTCTTC. This rearrangement joins TRBV9 to TRBJ2-1, with D possibly being TRBD1 or TRBD2 (6 bases each). This CDR3 is 13 amino acids long. The germline V gene has CDR1 SGDLS and CDR2 YYNGEE. V gave up 6 bases and J gave up 9 bases, with 16 bases separating them.

The chain is built from TRBV7-9 and TRBJ2-7, with D maybe TRBD2 (5 bases). Trimming stripped 3 bases from V and 0 bases from J, with 9 bases between. Per the germline V gene, CDR1 is SEHNR and CDR2 is FQNEAQ (reference sequence). CDR3 length: 14 residues. CDR3: CASSFSGNSYEQYF. CDR3 coding DNA: TGTGCCAGCAGCTTCAGCGGAAACTCCTACGAGCAGTACTTC.

V and J are TRBV4-2 and TRBJ1-4; D is perhaps TRBD1 (5 bases). V lost 2 bases to trimming and J lost 0 bases, with 25 bases between them. CDR1 LGHNA and CDR2 YNFKEQ come from the germline V gene. This CDR3 is built from 21 residues. The CDR3 nucleotides are TGTGCCAGCAGCCAAAATATCGGGGCGGCATACAGGCGGTCAACTAATGAAAAACTGTTTTTT. Translating gives CASSQNIGAAYRRSTNEKLFF.

J is TRBJ2-7 and V is TRBV5-4; D possibly corresponds to TRBD1 (7 bases). There are 14 residues in the CDR3. Trimming pared 3 bases from V and 4 bases from J, leaving 14 bases between. The germline V gene encodes CDR1 SGHNT and CDR2 YYREEE (reference sequence). For the CDR3, the DNA is TGTGCCAGCAGCTCCAAGACAGGGAGGTACGAGCAGTACTTC. It translates to CASSSKTGRYEQYF.

The V call is TRBV5-4, the J call TRBJ2-7; possible D gene TRBD2, 5 bases. Germline V gives CDR1 SGHNT, CDR2 YYREEE (reference sequence). Trimming removed 4 bases at V and 3 bases at J, with 20 bases between. CDR3 length: 16 amino acids. The DNA of the CDR3 is TGTGCCAGCAGCCCGAGGATCCCCGGGAAAGGCTACGAGCAGTACTTC. Amino acids: CASSPRIPGKGYEQYF.